Sequencing of this T cell receptor (beta chain) was carried out in a study of shared clonotypes between healthy human individuals. Overall study findings and caveats: Sequencing depth was predicted to influence how clonotypes are shared among donors. Naive subsets generally had larger estimated richness than memory subsets.

Per germline, CDR1 SGHKS and CDR2 YYEKEE (reference sequence). The V and J ends lost 0 bases and 2 bases respectively, with 10 bases between them. The CDR3 loop spans 15 amino acids. Donors, healthy HIV-negative adults, lacked recent acute infections or vaccinations. In the source study's methods: There were no quality scores in the junction-only immunoSEQ sequences, so filtering differed. Method: immunoSEQ multiplex PCR; TCRdb's copy keeps in-frame clones and lacks some. V and J calls and clone size are given by that table; D and trimming were obtained from the DNA. The sample lists approximately 95,000 clones, 67% occurring once. This clone was detected ten times or more. Antigen: not known.

Material: memory CD8+ T cells sorted from blood. Sample subset: CD45RO+ cells pooled with CCR7-negative TemRA cells. This TCR derives from a man aged 25 to 45 in good health. The V call is TRBV5-5, the J call TRBJ2-3; TRBD1 is a possible D gene (5 bases). CDR3 sequence reads: CASSLEQGHTDTQYF. The CDR3 DNA reads as TGTGCCAGCAGCTTGGAGCAGGGCCACACAGATACGCAGTATTTT.